This T cell receptor (beta chain) was obtained from a study of cytomegalovirus exposure and HLA in healthy donors. The PCR contained 60 Vbeta and 13 Jbeta primers. TCRdb keeps only in-frame clones here, not all; method: immunoSEQ multiplex PCR. This table holds about 210,000 clones, around 80% found once. On this clone: What it recognizes is unknown.

Study outcomes and limitations: Despite most TCR sequences being rare, some public TCRs occurred in many donors.

This CDR3 is 13 amino acids long. Germline lookup yields CDR1 MGHRA and CDR2 YSYEKL. Trimming removed 3 bases at V and 2 bases at J, with 7 bases between. This chain joins TRBV4-1 and TRBJ1-2; perhaps TRBD1 as D (5 bases). The receptor was isolated from a boy younger than 18 in good health and CMV-seronegative. The sample taken for sequencing was PBMCs. The CDR3: CASSQRQNYGYTF. The DNA for the CDR3 is TGCGCCAGCAGCCAGAGACAGAACTATGGCTACACCTTC.